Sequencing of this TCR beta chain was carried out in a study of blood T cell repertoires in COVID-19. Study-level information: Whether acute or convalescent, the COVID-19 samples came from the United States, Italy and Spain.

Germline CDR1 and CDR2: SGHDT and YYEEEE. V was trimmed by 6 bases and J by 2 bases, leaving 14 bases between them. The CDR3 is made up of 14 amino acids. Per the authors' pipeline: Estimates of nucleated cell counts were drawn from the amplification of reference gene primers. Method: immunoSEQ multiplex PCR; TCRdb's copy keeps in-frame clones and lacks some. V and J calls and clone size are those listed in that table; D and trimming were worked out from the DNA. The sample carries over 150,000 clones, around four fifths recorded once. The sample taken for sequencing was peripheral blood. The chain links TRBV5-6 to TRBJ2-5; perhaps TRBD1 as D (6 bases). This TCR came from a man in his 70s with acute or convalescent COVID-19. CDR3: CASNRRDTQETQYF. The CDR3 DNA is TGTGCCAGCAACCGCCGGGACACACAAGAGACCCAGTACTTC.